The entry that follows covers one T cell receptor (beta chain) sequence. This CDR3 region has 17 residues. V shed 5 bases and J shed 4 bases, with 26 bases lying between them. Germline V gene data show CDR1 as GTSNPN and CDR2 as SVGIG (reference sequence). The data were taken from a study of blood T cell repertoires in COVID-19. Turning to the study itself: Specimens from acute and convalescent COVID-19 originated in the United States, Italy and Spain. From T cells, B-cell-depleted T cells, or PBMCs came the material, which was cDNA or gDNA.

Source study methods: Estimation of nucleated cell counts relied on the amplification of reference gene primers. TCRdb's table, derived via immunoSEQ multiplex PCR, lists solely in-frame clones and lacks some. D and trimming come from the DNA, and the V and J calls and clone size come from that table. The sample contains hundreds of thousands of clones, roughly 85% of which appear only once. This sequence joins TRBV30 and TRBJ1-1, with a possible D match to TRBD1 (5 bases). Sequenced sample: peripheral blood. This receptor was taken from a man aged 45-60 years with active or convalescent COVID-19. For the CDR3, the DNA is TGTGCCTGGGCCTGGTCGCGCAGGAGGGGCTCTCTCACTGAAGCTTTCTTT. The encoded protein is CAWAWSRRRGSLTEAFF. Drawing the rest from reference TRBV30 and TRBJ1-1, the complete variable domain is SQTIHQWPATLVQPVGSPLSLECTVEGTSNPNLYWYRQAAGRGLQLLFYSVGIGQISSEVPQNLSASRPQDRQFILSSKKLLLSDSGFYLCAWAWSRRRGSLTEAFFGQGTRLTVV.